The 15 T cell receptor beta chains below were found in one sample sequenced in a study of T-cell reconstitution after alpha-beta-depleted transplantation in children. TCRbeta library construction was performed incorporating unique molecular identifiers. TCRdb fed the PCR reads into MiXCR, producing one record per CDR3 protein. The repertoire consists of some 200,000 distinct CDR3 sequences, with roughly 10% occurring once and the leading ten covering roughly 30%. Sequences were derived from PBMCs, sampled before TCRalphabeta/CD19-depleted stem cell transplant. All receptors come from a child younger than two with acute myeloid leukemia, due to receive a stem cell transplant.

The rearrangement links TRBV18 to TRBJ1-1; possibly TRBD1 for D (6 bases). V gave up 3 bases and J gave up 5 bases, with 16 bases separating them. Germline assignment: CDR1 KGHSH and CDR2 LQKENI. There are 15 residues in the CDR3. DNA for the CDR3: TGTGCCAGCTCACCCCAACAGGGCTCGAGAACTGAAGCTTTCTTT. Translation gives CASSPQQGSRTEAFF.

The sample holds many counts of this clonotype. The chain employs TRBV2 and TRBJ1-1; 9 nucleotides line up with TRBD1. The J segment lost 1 base and the V segment lost 5 bases, leaving 5 bases of the junction unmatched. The germline V gene encodes CDR1 SNHLY and CDR2 FYNNEI. There are 15 residues in the CDR3. In DNA form, the CDR3 reads TGTGCCAGCAGTATACAGGGGGCGAGGAACACTGAAGCTTTCTTT. Protein: CASSIQGARNTEAFF.

This clonotype was recorded at least ten times. As DNA, the CDR3 is TGTGCCAGCAGCCCTACTAGCGGGGGTACCTACAATGAGCAGTTCTTC. Protein: CASSPTSGGTYNEQFF. The V call is TRBV3-2, the J call TRBJ2-1; no check of the table's D call, TRBD2, against the DNA was made. TRBV3-2 is a pseudogene segment. The length of the CDR3 is 16 residues.

This clonotype was counted many times. The chain recombines TRBV28 with TRBJ1-2; no firm D call. From germline, CDR1 is MDHEN and CDR2 SYDVKM. CDR3 length: 15 amino acids. The V end lost 5 bases, the J end lost 2 bases, and 15 bases lay between the germline ends. The CDR3 DNA sequence: TGTGCCAGCAGTCCCTCGGTGGCGGAGAACTATGGCTACACCTTC. Amino acid sequence: CASSPSVAENYGYTF.

This clonotype has just a few counts. This chain links TRBV19 with TRBJ1-5; no clear D gene. There are 13 residues in the CDR3. V was cut by 6 bases and J by 7 bases, with 13 bases left in between. Per germline, CDR1 LNHDA and CDR2 SQIVND (reference sequence). This CDR3 reads CASSPLPRQPQHF. The CDR3 DNA reads TGTGCCAGTAGCCCCCTCCCGAGGCAGCCCCAGCATTTT. The whole variable domain, filled in from reference TRBV19 and TRBJ1-5, reads DGGITQSPKYLFRKEGQNVTLSCEQNLNHDAMYWYRQDPGQGLRLIYYSQIVNDFQKGDIAEGYSVSREKKESFPLTVTSAQKNPTAFYLCASSPLPRQPQHFGDGTRLSIL.

The chain joins TRBV7-3 to TRBJ1-1; D is undetermined. Trimming removed 3 bases from V and 6 bases from J, with 11 bases in between. Germline loops: CDR1 SGHTA, CDR2 FQGTGA. The CDR3 has 13 amino acids. CDR3: CASSFSTVAEAFF. DNA for the CDR3: TGTGCCAGCAGCTTTTCCACAGTGGCTGAAGCTTTCTTT.

This clonotype was counted ten times or more. The V and J genes are TRBV10-2 and TRBJ1-6; 8 bases match TRBD1. V was pared by 8 bases and J by 0 bases, with 9 bases of the junction left unmatched. CDR1 is WSHSY and CDR2 is SAAADI in the germline V gene. CDR3 length equals 17 residues. The CDR3 nucleotides read TGCGCCAGCGGCGGGACAGGCCACCACTCCTATAATTCACCCCTCCACTTT. Its protein is CASGGTGHHSYNSPLHF.

This clonotype was observed a handful of times. This chain uses TRBV15 with TRBJ2-7; 7 bases align to TRBD2. Looked up from germline, CDR1 is LNHNV and CDR2 is YYDKDF (reference sequence). Germline trimming cut 3 bases from V and 4 bases from J; bases unmatched to any gene: 9. This CDR3 spans 15 amino acids. In nucleotides, the CDR3 is TGTGCCACCAGCAGGGGTTTGACTAGCCAGTACGAGCAGTACTTC. It is translated as CATSRGLTSQYEQYF.

This clonotype was counted many times. The genes are TRBV5-1 and TRBJ1-2; D ambiguous. CDR3 size: 15 residues. With 5 bases removed from V and 4 bases from J, the gap between germline ends came to 18 bases. CDR1 is SGHRS, CDR2 YFSETQ, per germline. In nucleotides, the CDR3 is TGCGCCAGCAGGTCGGACCCGACCAGGCCCTATGGCTACACCTTC. It yields the protein CASRSDPTRPYGYTF.

This clonotype has a count of ten or more. The V and J genes are TRBV20-1 and TRBJ2-7; 7 positions agree with TRBD2. The CDR3 length is 14 residues. Trimming at V came to 1 base and at J to 2 bases, leaving 5 bases not matched to a gene. Germline values: CDR1 DFQATT, CDR2 SNEGSKA (reference sequence). CDR3 bases: TGCAGTGCTAGAGGCTCTAGCGGTACCTACGAGCAGTACTTC. Translating it yields CSARGSSGTYEQYF.

In this sample, this clonotype turned up many times. The chain employs TRBV28 and TRBJ2-3, with D unclear. CDR3 length: 14 amino acids. From germline, CDR1 is MDHEN and CDR2 SYDVKM. Trimming removed 6 bases from V and 0 bases from J, with 10 bases in between. The CDR3 bases are TGTGCCAGCAGGCCCAACCTTAGCACAGATACGCAGTATTTT. It yields the protein CASRPNLSTDTQYF.

This clonotype was picked up many times. J is TRBJ2-1 and V is TRBV5-6, with 11 bases lining up with TRBD2. Germline CDR1 is SGHDT and CDR2 is YYEEEE. This CDR3 region has 15 residues. V lost 3 bases, J lost 4 bases, and 3 bases stayed unmatched. The CDR3 DNA sequence: TGTGCCAGCAGCTGGACTAGCGGGCCTTACAATGAGCAGTTCTTC. Its protein product is CASSWTSGPYNEQFF.

This clonotype has just a few counts. This rearrangement joins TRBV2 to TRBJ2-7, with unresolved D. Trimming removed 6 bases from V and 2 bases from J, with 8 bases in between. Looked up from germline, CDR1 is SNHLY and CDR2 is FYNNEI. The length of the CDR3 is 12 residues. The CDR3 DNA sequence: TGTGCCAGCAGATACGAAACCTACGAGCAGTACTTC. Protein product: CASRYETYEQYF.

The CDR3 DNA is TGCGCCAGCAGCTTGTGGCGGGGTGACACTGAAGCTTTCTTT. Translating gives CASSLWRGDTEAFF. V and J are TRBV5-1 and TRBJ1-1; D ambiguous. Germline lookup yields CDR1 SGHRS and CDR2 YFSETQ. This CDR3 is 14 amino acids long. V was trimmed by 1 base and J by 3 bases, leaving 10 bases between them.

This clonotype was seen ten or more times. The genes are TRBV9 and TRBJ1-1; D is uncertain. Deletions cut 1 base from V and 3 bases from J, with 7 bases between. CDR3 length equals 13 residues. Germline lookup yields CDR1 SGDLS and CDR2 YYNGEE. The CDR3 protein is CASSVQVDTEAFF. DNA of the CDR3: TGTGCCAGCAGCGTACAGGTGGACACTGAAGCTTTCTTT.